These 13 T cell receptor beta chains came from one sample sequenced in a study of regulatory T cells in long-lasting Graves disease. Relying on iRepertoire HTBI primers and Arm-PCR of CDR3 regions, the team built TCR beta libraries. Via MiXCR, TCRdb re-called the multiplex PCR reads, giving one row per CDR3 protein. The sample records hundreds of thousands of distinct CDR3 sequences, 15% to 20% being singletons. As for time point: newly diagnosed GD, antithyroid drugs for less than 3 months. The authors made the TCR library using RNA they extracted from PBMCs. These data were also filed under a second study, of T cells in Graves' hyperthyroidism and ophthalmopathy.

The material was peripheral blood mononuclear cells (PBMCs), obtained at new diagnosis, from a patient treated with antithyroid drugs. The receptor set was obtained from a man aged 18-30 years with Graves disease.

This clonotype was recorded at least ten times. This chain connects TRBV6-1 to TRBJ1-1; D might be TRBD1 (6 bases). Germline V gene sequence: CDR1 MNHNS, CDR2 SASEGT. Trimming left V 6 bases short and J 4 bases short, with 12 bases between. The length of the CDR3 is 13 residues. The CDR3: CASRLGGITEAFF. CDR3 nucleotides: TGTGCCAGCAGGCTGGGGGGCATCACTGAAGCTTTCTTT.

A few counts support this clonotype. The rearrangement uses TRBV3-1 and TRBJ2-2, with D perhaps TRBD1 or TRBD2 (5 bases each). The CDR3 covers 17 residues. V lost 3 bases to trimming and J lost 2 bases, with 16 bases between them. Germline values: CDR1 LGHDT, CDR2 YNNKEL (reference sequence). CDR3 sequence (DNA): TGTGCCAGCAGCCATGGGACGGATCCGCGCAACACCGGGGAGCTGTTTTTT. Its protein is CASSHGTDPRNTGELFF.

This clonotype was seen ten or more times. The CDR3 sequence is CASSLKITGELFF. CDR3 DNA sequence: TGTGCCAGCAGTCTCAAGATCACCGGGGAGCTGTTTTTT. The chain has TRBV12-3 or TRBV12-4 and TRBJ2-2; D remains ambiguous. Trimming removed 5 bases at V and 4 bases at J, with 8 bases between. CDR3 size: 13 residues.

In this sample, this clonotype turned up a few times. The chain couples TRBV3-1 to TRBJ2-2; weak D call: TRBD1 (5 bases). Between the trimmed V and J ends, which lost 4 bases and 1 base, there was a span of 10 bases. Per germline, CDR1 LGHDT and CDR2 YNNKEL (reference sequence). This CDR3 has 15 amino acids. Here the CDR3 reads CASSPRQKNTGELFF. CDR3 nucleotide sequence: TGTGCCAGCAGCCCCCGACAGAAGAACACCGGGGAGCTGTTTTTT.

Many counts were recorded for this clonotype. The rearrangement joins TRBV20-1 to TRBJ2-1, with a tentative D call TRBD1 (6 bases). There are 15 residues in the CDR3. Looked up from germline, CDR1 is DFQATT and CDR2 is SNEGSKA (reference sequence). Trimming removed 3 bases from V and 0 bases from J, with 12 bases in between. CDR3 sequence (DNA): TGCAGTGCTAGGGACAGCCCGAGCTCCTACAATGAGCAGTTCTTC. This encodes CSARDSPSSYNEQFF.

This clonotype was seen only a few times. The chain couples TRBV18 to TRBJ2-1; 10 bases match TRBD2. Per the germline V gene, CDR1 is KGHSH and CDR2 is LQKENI. V lost 4 bases, J lost 0 bases, and 12 bases stayed unmatched. The CDR3 is 19 residues long. The CDR3 loop reads CASSLSGLAERSSYNEQFF. CDR3 nucleotides: TGTGCCAGCTCACTGAGTGGACTAGCGGAACGGAGCTCCTACAATGAGCAGTTCTTC. Full variable domain (missing parts from reference TRBV18 and TRBJ2-1): NAGVMQNPRHLVRRRGQEARLRCSPMKGHSHVYWYRQLPEEGLKFMVYLQKENIIDESGMPKERFSAEFPKEGPSILRIQQVVRGDSAAYFCASSLSGLAERSSYNEQFFGPGTRLTVL.

The rearrangement uses TRBV5-1 and TRBJ2-2, with 7 bases aligning to TRBD1. Germline-derived CDR1 and CDR2 are SGHRS and YFSETQ. V shed 4 bases and J 6 bases; nucleotides not matched to a gene: 9. The length of the CDR3 is 15 residues. CDR3 amino acids: CASSIRQGWSGELFF. The DNA for the CDR3 is TGCGCCAGCAGCATTAGACAGGGCTGGTCCGGGGAGCTGTTTTTT.

At least ten counts were recorded for this clonotype. CDR3 DNA: TGTGCCAGCAGTTTGGGACAGATCTATGGCTACACCTTC. It translates to CASSLGQIYGYTF. The chain is built from TRBV28 and TRBJ1-2, with TRBD1 identical over 7 bases. Germline V lookup: CDR1 MDHEN, CDR2 SYDVKM. Unmatched junction bases numbered 2, after V lost 3 bases and J lost 4 bases. This CDR3 is built from 13 residues.

This clonotype has just a few counts. The CDR3 coding sequence is TGTGCCAGCAGCACTGGAGGTCACCCGGAGACCCAGTACTTC. Amino acid sequence: CASSTGGHPETQYF. This chain links TRBV5-8 with TRBJ2-5; the D gene is possibly TRBD2 (5 bases). This CDR3 has 14 amino acids. Trimming took off 4 bases at V and 5 bases at J, with 15 bases between the two ends. Per germline, CDR1 SGHTS and CDR2 YDEGEE.

This clonotype has only a few counts. The rearrangement joins TRBV27 to TRBJ2-7; D perhaps matches TRBD2 (5 bases). The CDR3 is made up of 14 amino acids. Trimming removed 2 bases at V and 2 bases at J, with 10 bases between. Germline values: CDR1 MNHEY, CDR2 SMNVEV (reference sequence). CDR3 in DNA: TGTGCCAGCAGTTTAAGCGGCCCCACCTACGAGCAGTACTTC. It translates to CASSLSGPTYEQYF.

This clonotype was detected a few times. The chain is built from TRBV9 and TRBJ2-3; weak D call: TRBD2 (6 bases). Per the germline V gene, CDR1 is SGDLS and CDR2 is YYNGEE. Trimming removed 10 bases from V and 2 bases from J, with 20 bases in between. This CDR3 is built from 15 residues. This CDR3 is CARTKKGLFTDTQYF. The CDR3 DNA reads as TGTGCCCGAACGAAGAAGGGACTTTTCACAGATACGCAGTATTTT.

V is TRBV12-3 or TRBV12-4 and J is TRBJ2-7; D remains unclear. CDR3 length: 12 residues. V lost 2 bases, J lost 3 bases, and 5 bases lay in between. Here the CDR3 DNA reads TGTGCCAGCAGTTTATCGGTCTACGAGCAGTACTTC. It is translated as CASSLSVYEQYF.

This clonotype was picked up a small number of times. The chain recombines TRBV11-3 with TRBJ2-1; TRBD2 matches at 10 bases. The DNA end lines up better with TRBJ2-5; the J call may be wrong. Germline CDR1 is SGHNT and CDR2 is YENEEA. The CDR3 has 16 residues. CDR3 DNA sequence: TGTGCCAGCAGTGCCCGGACTAGCGGAGGGGGGGAGACCCAGTACTTC. Its translation: CASSARTSGGGETQYF.